These 16 T cell receptor beta chains were all obtained from the same sample, sequenced in a study of blood T cell repertoires in COVID-19. Measured with immunoSEQ multiplex PCR; TCRdb has only the in-frame clones, and not every one. The repertoire holds around 250,000 clones, with 80% to 90% as singletons. Material for sequencing was peripheral blood. The origin of the receptors is a woman between 40 and 55 years old who had recovered from COVID-19.

V is TRBV7-6 and J is TRBJ2-5; D unresolved. Germline-derived CDR1 and CDR2 are SGHVS and FNYEAQ. The CDR3 totals 13 residues. The V gene lost 5 bases and the J gene lost 9 bases, with 16 bases spanning the gap. This CDR3 is CASSPPGSASQYF. The CDR3, as DNA: TGTGCCAGCAGCCCACCTGGTTCAGCGTCCCAGTACTTC.

V is TRBV19 and J is TRBJ2-4; TRBD2 agrees at 7 bases. In germline, CDR1 is LNHDA, CDR2 SQIVND (reference sequence). J was trimmed by 12 bases and V by 2 bases; bases with no gene match: 4. This CDR3 has 12 residues. CDR3 residues: CASSISASGQYF. DNA for the CDR3: TGTGCCAGTAGTATATCGGCTAGCGGTCAGTACTTC. Filled out from reference TRBV19 and TRBJ2-4, the complete variable domain reads DGGITQSPKYLFRKEGQNVTLSCEQNLNHDAMYWYRQDPGQGLRLIYYSQIVNDFQKGDIAEGYSVSREKKESFPLTVTSAQKNPTAFYLCASSISASGQYFGAGTRLSVL.

The chain uses TRBV5-1 and TRBJ1-1; D perhaps matches TRBD1 (5 bases). Trimming stripped 3 bases from V and 1 base from J, with 13 bases between. Germline V gene sequence: CDR1 SGHRS, CDR2 YFSETQ. The CDR3 covers 15 residues. The CDR3: CASSWGRGGNTEAFF. As DNA, the CDR3 is TGCGCCAGCAGCTGGGGTCGCGGGGGGAACACTGAAGCTTTCTTT.

The genes are TRBV28 and TRBJ1-1; D is unclear. Between the trimmed V and J ends, which lost 9 bases and 3 bases, there was a span of 26 bases. This CDR3 contains 17 residues. Looked up from germline, CDR1 is MDHEN and CDR2 is SYDVKM. CDR3 residues: CASEIQPSGELDTEAFF. CDR3 DNA sequence: TGTGCCAGTGAGATACAGCCAAGTGGGGAGTTGGACACTGAAGCTTTCTTT.

This clone turned up a few times. This chain joins TRBV7-2 and TRBJ2-3; perhaps D is TRBD1 or TRBD2 (5 bases each). The CDR3 loop spans 14 amino acids. The V gene lost 10 bases and the J gene lost 1 base, with 15 bases spanning the gap. Germline CDR1 reads SGHTA; CDR2 reads FQGNSA. This CDR3 is CATRAGFRTDTQYF. The CDR3 DNA sequence: TGTGCCACCAGGGCGGGTTTTCGCACAGATACGCAGTATTTT.

The chain is built from TRBV5-5 and TRBJ1-2; D gene unclear. The ends were cut back, 4 bases at V and 4 bases at J, with 17 bases in the middle. The CDR3 length is 15 residues. CDR1 SGHKS and CDR2 YYEKEE come from the germline V gene (reference sequence). CDR3 region: CASSPGAPGFYGYTF. In DNA form, the CDR3 reads TGTGCCAGCAGCCCGGGAGCCCCGGGTTTCTATGGCTACACCTTC.

J is TRBJ2-3 and V is TRBV7-2; TRBD1 is a possible D gene (6 bases). V gave up 5 bases and J gave up 4 bases, with 16 bases separating them. CDR3 length: 15 amino acids. Germline CDR1 reads SGHTA; CDR2 reads FQGNSA. CDR3 sequence reads: CASSPQGGGADTQYF. CDR3 nucleotides: TGTGCCAGCAGCCCGCAAGGGGGTGGCGCAGATACGCAGTATTTT.

The chain recombines TRBV19 with TRBJ1-5; 9 bases agree with TRBD1. The CDR3 is 15 amino acids. V gave up 6 bases and J gave up 6 bases; unmatched junction bases: 9. Germline lookup yields CDR1 LNHDA and CDR2 SQIVND (reference sequence). CDR3 DNA sequence: TGTGCCAGTAGCTGGGGACAGGGTATTGGTCAGCCCCAGCATTTT. It specifies CASSWGQGIGQPQHF.

The genes are TRBV6-5 and TRBJ2-1, with 10 bases that match TRBD2. The CDR3 is made up of 15 amino acids. The V segment lost 4 bases and the J segment 8 bases; nucleotides outside the gene matches: 8. Germline V lookup: CDR1 MNHEY, CDR2 SVGAGI. The CDR3 protein is CASSWQREGLDEQFF. For the CDR3, the DNA is TGTGCCAGCAGTTGGCAGCGGGAGGGCCTCGATGAGCAGTTCTTC.

The chain has TRBV7-6 and TRBJ1-1; 7 nucleotides align to TRBD1. Per germline, CDR1 SGHVS and CDR2 FNYEAQ. The CDR3 is made up of 18 amino acids. Trimming removed 1 base from V and 1 base from J; junction bases left unmatched: 12. The CDR3 DNA follows: TGTGCCAGCAGCTTAGAGTTAAGTGTGAGACAGGGGAACACTGAAGCTTTCTTT. Amino acid sequence: CASSLELSVRQGNTEAFF.

With respect to this clone: The junction shows a germline mismatch at one end, possibly a read error. The chain carries TRBV3-1 (or the pseudogene TRBV3-2) and TRBJ2-1; 10 positions match TRBD1. The CDR3 sequence is 11 residues long. Germline CDR1 is LGHDT and CDR2 is YNNKEL (reference sequence). The CDR3 region is CASSQGGQGLF. CDR3 sequence (DNA): TGTGCCAGCAGCCAAGGGGGACAGGGGCTCTTC.

V usage is TRBV13 and J usage is TRBJ2-5; D call uncertain. Germline-derived CDR1 and CDR2 are PRHDT and FYEKMQ (reference sequence). The length of the CDR3 is 16 residues. Trimming took 5 bases from V and 4 from J, leaving 20 bases between them. The CDR3 DNA follows: TGTGCCAGCAGCCCGAGTATGGTGGGCGTTGGAGAGACCCAGTACTTC. Translated, it gives CASSPSMVGVGETQYF. The full variable domain, its missing parts supplied by reference TRBV13 and TRBJ2-5, is AAGVIQSPRHLIKEKRETATLKCYPIPRHDTVYWYQQGPGQDPQFLISFYEKMQSDKGSIPDRFSAQQFSDYHSELNMSSLELGDSALYFCASSPSMVGVGETQYFGPGTRLLVL.

The chain carries TRBV12-5 and TRBJ2-1, with TRBD1 as a possible D gene (5 bases). This CDR3 spans 13 amino acids. Germline CDR1 LGHNT, CDR2 FRNRAP. Trimming cost V 2 bases and J 8 bases, with 10 bases left between them. In nucleotides, the CDR3 is TGTGCTAGTGGTTTGTCTGTAGGGGATGAGCAGTTCTTC. Translation: CASGLSVGDEQFF.

V gene TRBV24-1 combines with J gene TRBJ2-6; 11 bases are shared with TRBD1. CDR3 length: 19 residues. V shed 3 bases, J shed 2 bases, and the junction held 8 bases outside the gene matches. The germline V gene encodes CDR1 KGHDR and CDR2 SFDVKD. CDR3 region: CATSDRPGQGVAGANVLTF. The CDR3 region has the DNA TGTGCCACCAGTGATCGCCCGGGACAGGGGGTGGCTGGGGCCAACGTCCTGACTTTC.

The rearrangement joins TRBV19 to TRBJ1-2; D is undetermined. CDR3 length: 16 residues. Germline V gives CDR1 LNHDA, CDR2 SQIVND (reference sequence). V gave up 3 bases and J gave up 1 base, with 15 bases separating them. The CDR3 reads CASSIVVGGGNYGYTF. CDR3 DNA sequence: TGTGCCAGTAGTATTGTGGTCGGAGGAGGTAACTATGGCTACACCTTC.

This chain joins TRBV27 and TRBJ2-7, with D possibly TRBD2 on 6 matching bases. The ends were cut back, 5 bases at V and 6 bases at J, with 8 bases in the middle. Germline V gene data show CDR1 as MNHEY and CDR2 as SMNVEV (reference sequence). The CDR3 contains 11 residues. CDR3 sequence (DNA): TGTGCCAGCAGTGGGGGGACCGAGCAGTACTTC. Translated, it gives CASSGGTEQYF.